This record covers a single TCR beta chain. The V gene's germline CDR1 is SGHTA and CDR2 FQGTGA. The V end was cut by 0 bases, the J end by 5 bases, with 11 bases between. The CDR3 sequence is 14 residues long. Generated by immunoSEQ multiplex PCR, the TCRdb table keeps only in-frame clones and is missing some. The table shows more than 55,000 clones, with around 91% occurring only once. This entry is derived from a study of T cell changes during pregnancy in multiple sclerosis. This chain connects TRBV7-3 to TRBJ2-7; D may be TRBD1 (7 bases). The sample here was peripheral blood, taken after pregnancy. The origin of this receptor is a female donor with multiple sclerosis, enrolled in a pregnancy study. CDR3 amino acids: CASSLTGGGDEQYF. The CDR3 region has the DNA TGTGCCAGCAGCTTAACCGGAGGGGGCGACGAGCAGTACTTC.